This T cell receptor beta chain was recorded in a study of blood T cells in healthy people across ages. Study-level findings and limits: Estimates of total diversity, which came from one million sequenced T cells, were considered to be underestimates. Long-lived donors had more naive CD4+ cells and higher diversity than aged donors. Roughly linearly, TCR beta diversity per million T cells fell as age increased.

The CDR3 has 18 amino acids. Between the trimmed V and J ends, which lost 3 bases and 0 bases, there was a span of 17 bases. Germline V lookup: CDR1 KGHDR, CDR2 SFDVKD. Through a sample-barcoded 5' primer and a J-beta primer mix, a second PCR was run for roughly 6 to 11 cycles. Researchers report that a template-switch adaptor with 12 random nucleotides tagged each cDNA molecule. A single record per CDR3 protein comes from TCRdb applying MiXCR to the 5' RACE reads. The sample carries about 780,000 distinct CDR3 sequences, around 50% recorded once. This clonotype came up a few times. Its antigen is not identified.

This chain uses TRBV24-1 with TRBJ2-1; no firm D call. The source of this sequence is a man aged 80 or over in good health. Sequencing input: blood. The CDR3 DNA follows: TGTGCCACCAGTGATCCCTCCGGACGGGTAAGCTCCTACAATGAGCAGTTCTTC. It is translated as CATSDPSGRVSSYNEQFF.